Detailed here is one T cell receptor beta chain. These data belong to a study of control samples from healthy donors and cancer patients. Assay used: immunoSEQ multiplex PCR; TCRdb lists only in-frame clones, some missing. The repertoire consists of some 150,000 clones, with nearly 95% occurring once and the leading ten covering around 2.5%. Germline CDR1 is SGHDN and CDR2 is FVKESK. The CDR3 contains 17 residues. The V and J ends lost 3 bases and 0 bases respectively, with 16 bases between them. The TCR comes from a man aged 45-65 years in good health. Sequenced: blood. This sequence joins TRBV14 and TRBJ2-3; possibly TRBD2 for D (6 bases). This CDR3 is CASSHLREFLSTDTQYF. The CDR3 DNA sequence: TGTGCCAGCAGCCATCTGCGGGAATTCCTTAGCACAGATACGCAGTATTTT.